This T cell receptor beta chain emerged from a study of T cells in women clearing cervical HPV infection. A remark on this clone: Antigen unknown. The CDR3 is cut off 3 residues early in the read; its end comes from the germline J gene.

Libraries were prepared by immunoSEQ multiplex PCR; TCRdb keeps only in-frame clonotypes and omits some of them. The ten most abundant clones cover less than 2% of a sample with about 36,000 clones. The germline V and J ends were trimmed by 6 bases and 3 bases, with 19 bases remaining between them. This CDR3 has 16 amino acids. The germline V gene has CDR1 SGHRS and CDR2 YFSETQ. General study results and limits: Controls had more TRBV6-7 (0.16%) than cases (about 0.11%).

Specimen: blood buffy coat. The receptor was derived from a woman aged 18 to 75 with a cervical HPV16 infection that either progressed to CIN3+ or cleared (not recorded which). The V gene is TRBV5-1, the J gene TRBJ1-3; the D gene is possibly TRBD1 (6 bases). The CDR3: CASIPTGNFFGNTIYF. CDR3 DNA (partial): TGCGCCAGCATTCCTACAGGGAATTTTTTTGGAAACACC.